The 20 T cell receptor beta chains presented below share a single source sample, sequenced in a study of vaccination and CD4 T cells after COVID-19. Stated time point: late sampling 161 to 241 days after vaccination in three convalescent patients. Treatment: approximately 9-day PBMC culture with coronavirus spike peptide pools or control peptides (ViraFEST assay). Which antigens these TCRs recognize remains unknown. Cultured CD4+ T cell DNA was sequenced using the Oncomine TCR Beta short-read assay. Using its own MiXCR run on the PCR reads, TCRdb lists one record per CDR3 protein. The repertoire holds under 20,000 distinct CDR3 sequences, with about 51% as singletons. This specimen consisted of CD4+ T cells from blood, cultured in vitro, obtained about 7 months after SARS-CoV-2 vaccination. These receptors were collected from a human donor who had recovered from COVID-19.

This chain uses TRBV20-1 with TRBJ1-5, with D possibly matching TRBD1 (5 bases). The germline gives CDR1 DFQATT, CDR2 SNEGSKA (reference sequence). V was clipped by 4 bases and J by 5 bases, with 12 bases between them. The length of the CDR3 is 13 residues. CDR3 loop: CSAMRGVDQPQHF. The DNA for the CDR3 is TGCAGTGCTATGAGGGGAGTCGATCAGCCCCAGCATTTT.

This chain joins TRBV20-1 and TRBJ2-7; 10 positions agree with TRBD1. The DNA end favors TRBJ2-5, so the J call may be wrong. Germline lookup yields CDR1 DFQATT and CDR2 SNEGSKA (reference sequence). The CDR3 covers 13 residues. The CDR3 reads CSAMTGGDETQYF. The CDR3 DNA reads TGCAGTGCAATGACAGGGGGCGATGAGACCCAGTACTTC.

The chain combines TRBV19 with TRBJ2-2; D is perhaps TRBD1 or TRBD2 (5 bases each). This CDR3 contains 15 residues. V was cut by 4 bases and J by 6 bases, with 15 bases left in between. The germline V gene has CDR1 LNHDA and CDR2 SQIVND (reference sequence). For the CDR3, the DNA is TGTGCCAGTAGTAGACGGGACCACCGGGCCGGGGAGCTGTTTTTT. It codes for CASSRRDHRAGELFF.

In its sample, this clonotype was seen a few times. The gene calls are TRBV15 and TRBJ2-5, with D perhaps matching TRBD1 (5 bases). The germline CDR1 and CDR2 sequences are LNHNV and YYDKDF (reference sequence). There are 13 residues in the CDR3. Trimming took 0 bases from V and 5 from J, leaving 7 bases between them. The CDR3 spells CATSRDRVETQYF. The CDR3 DNA is TGTGCCACCAGCAGAGACAGGGTGGAGACCCAGTACTTC.

The chain joins TRBV12-3 or TRBV12-4 to TRBJ1-6; 7 bases fit TRBD1. The length of the CDR3 is 15 residues. The V segment lost 6 bases and the J segment 10 bases; nucleotides outside the gene matches: 12. The CDR3 here is CASRRTGTVSSPLHF. The CDR3 coding sequence is TGTGCCAGCAGACGGACCGGGACAGTTAGCTCACCCCTCCACTTT.

V is TRBV7-4 and J is TRBJ2-1; the D gene is possibly TRBD2 (7 bases). Trimming took off 5 bases at V and 4 bases at J, with 18 bases between the two ends. Germline-derived CDR1 and CDR2 are SGHVT and SQSDAQ. CDR3 length: 16 amino acids. The DNA for the CDR3 is TGTGCCAGCAGCGGCCTGGGGGCTAGCGGATACAATGAGCAGTTCTTC. Translating gives CASSGLGASGYNEQFF.

This clonotype was detected only a few times. J is TRBJ2-5 and V is TRBV20-1, with 10 bases fitting TRBD2. Germline V gene lookup returns CDR1 DFQATT and CDR2 SNEGSKA (reference sequence). The CDR3 runs 17 residues. V was clipped by 3 bases and J by 3 bases; unmatched bases: 13. CDR3 nucleotides: TGCAGTGCTAGGTCCCCTAGCGGGAGAGAGACCAAAGAGACCCAGTACTTC. Residues: CSARSPSGRETKETQYF.

The chain links TRBV6-5 to TRBJ2-7, with 11 bases fitting TRBD2. CDR3 length: 15 residues. Trimming cost V 2 bases and J 6 bases; bases outside gene matches: 6. Germline V gene sequence: CDR1 MNHEY, CDR2 SVGAGI. The CDR3 DNA sequence: TGTGCCAGCAGTTACGAGACTAGCGGGAACCGCGAGCAGTACTTC. Amino acid sequence: CASSYETSGNREQYF.

This clonotype was counted only a few times. This chain connects TRBV7-9 to TRBJ1-1; 7 bases align to TRBD1. CDR3 size: 14 residues. Trimming at V came to 1 base and at J to 8 bases, leaving 7 bases not matched to a gene. Germline V gene sequence: CDR1 SEHNR, CDR2 FQNEAQ (reference sequence). In nucleotides, the CDR3 is TGTGCCAGCAGCTTAGGGAGACAGGGTCTAGAAGCTTTCTTT. It codes for CASSLGRQGLEAFF.

The rearrangement uses TRBV7-2 and TRBJ1-1; D is uncertain. Germline CDR1 and CDR2: SGHTA and FQGNSA. The ends were cut back, 0 bases at V and 5 bases at J, with 10 bases in the middle. This CDR3 is built from 14 residues. CDR3 region: CASSLAWGGTEAFF. CDR3 DNA: TGTGCCAGCAGCTTAGCTTGGGGAGGAACTGAAGCTTTCTTT.

This sequence joins TRBV2 and TRBJ1-2; TRBD1 matches at 9 bases. The CDR3 runs to 13 residues. V lost 6 bases, J lost 4 bases, and 3 bases stayed unmatched. CDR1 is SNHLY and CDR2 is FYNNEI in the germline V gene. In DNA form, the CDR3 reads TGTGCCAGCAGCGCGGGACAGGGCTATGGCTACACCTTC. Protein product: CASSAGQGYGYTF.

This clonotype was detected a few times. The chain uses TRBV20-1 and TRBJ2-3, with a tentative D call TRBD2 (7 bases). Trimming shortened V by 6 bases and J by 2 bases, and 15 bases separated the two germline ends. The CDR3 is 14 residues long. The germline gives CDR1 DFQATT, CDR2 SNEGSKA (reference sequence). The CDR3 reads CSALVGGPTDTQYF. The CDR3 DNA reads TGCAGTGCATTAGTCGGGGGGCCCACAGATACGCAGTATTTT.

This clonotype was detected a few times. The CDR3 sequence: CASSLHAGGTEAFF. The CDR3, as DNA: TGTGCCAGCAGTTTGCACGCAGGGGGCACTGAAGCTTTCTTT. This chain connects TRBV28 to TRBJ1-1, with 7 bases lining up with TRBD1. CDR1 and CDR2 (germline): MDHEN, SYDVKM. V lost 3 bases and J lost 4; bases outside the gene matches: 5. This CDR3 contains 14 residues.

The chain joins TRBV20-1 to TRBJ2-1; the match to TRBD2 covers 7 bases. Germline CDR1 DFQATT, CDR2 SNEGSKA (reference sequence). V shed 0 bases and J 1 base; nucleotides not matched to a gene: 6. The CDR3 is 16 residues long. The CDR3 DNA sequence: TGCAGTGCTAGAGATCCCGCTAGCGGTTCCTACAATGAGCAGTTCTTC. Translation gives CSARDPASGSYNEQFF.

The chain has TRBV6-1 and TRBJ1-1; perhaps TRBD1 as D (6 bases). The CDR3 runs to 13 residues. Germline V lookup: CDR1 MNHNS, CDR2 SASEGT. The ends were cut back, 5 bases at V and 6 bases at J, with 13 bases in the middle. CDR3 sequence (DNA): TGTGCCAGCAGTACTACAGGGCGGTCTGAAGCTTTCTTT. This gives the protein CASSTTGRSEAFF.

In this sample, this clonotype turned up a few times. The V and J genes are TRBV20-1 and TRBJ2-7, with 7 bases that match TRBD2. Germline assignment: CDR1 DFQATT and CDR2 SNEGSKA (reference sequence). V lost 6 bases and J lost 2; bases outside the gene matches: 10. This CDR3 is 14 amino acids long. The CDR3 coding sequence is TGCAGTGCCGCCCCTAGCGGTTTCGCCTACGAGCAGTACTTC. Translating it yields CSAAPSGFAYEQYF.

The rearrangement uses TRBV20-1 and TRBJ1-2; weak D call: TRBD1 (5 bases). Per germline, CDR1 DFQATT and CDR2 SNEGSKA (reference sequence). V lost 3 bases and J 4 bases, leaving 9 bases between the germline ends. The CDR3 spans 12 residues. The DNA of the CDR3 is TGCAGTGCTAGTCCGGGGGGCTATGGCTACACCTTC. This codes for CSASPGGYGYTF.

The genes are TRBV29-1 and TRBJ1-1, with 7 bases that match TRBD1. Looked up from germline, CDR1 is SQVTM and CDR2 is ANQGSEA. The CDR3 has 14 amino acids. V lost 7 bases, J lost 1 base, and 9 bases stayed unmatched. CDR3 DNA sequence: TGCAGCGCTAAGCTGGGACAGAAGAACACTGAAGCTTTCTTT. It translates to CSAKLGQKNTEAFF.

This chain uses TRBV11-3 with TRBJ2-1; TRBD2 is a possible D gene (5 bases). Germline V gene sequence: CDR1 SGHNT, CDR2 YENEEA. V gave up 5 bases and J gave up 4 bases, with 15 bases separating them. This CDR3 has 15 residues. CDR3 loop: CASSPRTDTYNEQFF. CDR3 in DNA: TGTGCCAGCAGCCCCCGGACTGACACGTACAATGAGCAGTTCTTC.

This clonotype was observed a few times. The gene calls are TRBV20-1 and TRBJ1-4, with TRBD1 matching 7 bases. CDR3 length: 14 amino acids. Germline CDR1 DFQATT, CDR2 SNEGSKA (reference sequence). Germline trimming cut 5 bases from V and 7 bases from J; bases unmatched to any gene: 10. DNA for the CDR3: TGCAGTGCTTACCCGACAGGGATTAGTGAAAAACTGTTTTTT. Translating it yields CSAYPTGISEKLFF.